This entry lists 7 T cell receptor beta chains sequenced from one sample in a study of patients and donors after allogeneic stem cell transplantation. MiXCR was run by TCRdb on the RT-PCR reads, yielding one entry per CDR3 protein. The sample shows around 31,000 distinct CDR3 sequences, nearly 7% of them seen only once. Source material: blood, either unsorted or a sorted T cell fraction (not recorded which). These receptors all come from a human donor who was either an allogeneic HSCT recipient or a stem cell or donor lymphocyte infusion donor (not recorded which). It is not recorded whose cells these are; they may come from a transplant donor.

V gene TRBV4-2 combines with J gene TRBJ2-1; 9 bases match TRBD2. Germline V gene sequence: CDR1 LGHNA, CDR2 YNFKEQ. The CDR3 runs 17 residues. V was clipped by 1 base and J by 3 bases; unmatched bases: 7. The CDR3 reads CASSQVGAGGNYNEQFF. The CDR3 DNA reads TGTGCCAGCAGCCAAGTAGGAGCGGGAGGAAACTACAATGAGCAGTTCTTC.

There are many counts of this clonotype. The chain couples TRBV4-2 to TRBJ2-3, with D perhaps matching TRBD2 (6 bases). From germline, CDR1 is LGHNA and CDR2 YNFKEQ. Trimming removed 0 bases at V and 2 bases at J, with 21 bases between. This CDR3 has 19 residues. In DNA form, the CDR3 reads TGTGCCAGCAGCCAAGATCGGCGTTACGAGGGAGGCTACACAGATACGCAGTATTTT. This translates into CASSQDRRYEGGYTDTQYF.

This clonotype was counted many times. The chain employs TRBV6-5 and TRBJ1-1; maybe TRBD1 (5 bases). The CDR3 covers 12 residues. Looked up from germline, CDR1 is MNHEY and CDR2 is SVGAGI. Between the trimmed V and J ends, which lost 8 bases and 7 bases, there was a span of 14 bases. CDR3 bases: TGTGCCAGCGACAACGGGGGGAATGAAGCTTTCTTT. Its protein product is CASDNGGNEAFF.

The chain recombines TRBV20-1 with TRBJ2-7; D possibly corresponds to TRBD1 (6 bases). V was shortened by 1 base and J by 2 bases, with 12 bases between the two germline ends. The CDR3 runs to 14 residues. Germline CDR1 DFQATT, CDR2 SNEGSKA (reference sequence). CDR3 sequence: CSARAPGTTYEQYF. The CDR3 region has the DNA TGCAGTGCTAGAGCCCCCGGGACAACCTACGAGCAGTACTTC.

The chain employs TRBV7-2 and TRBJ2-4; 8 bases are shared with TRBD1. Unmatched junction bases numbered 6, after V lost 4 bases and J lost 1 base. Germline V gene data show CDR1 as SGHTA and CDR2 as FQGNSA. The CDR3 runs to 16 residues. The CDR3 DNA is TGTGCCAGCAGCTCCAGGGGGCGCCGGGCCAAAAACATTCAGTACTTC. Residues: CASSSRGRRAKNIQYF.

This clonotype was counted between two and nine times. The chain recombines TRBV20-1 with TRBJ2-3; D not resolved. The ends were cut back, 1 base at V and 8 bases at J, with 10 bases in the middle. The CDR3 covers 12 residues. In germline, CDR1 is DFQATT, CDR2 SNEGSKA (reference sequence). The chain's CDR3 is CSARGRLGTQYF. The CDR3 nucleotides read TGCAGTGCTAGAGGCAGACTCGGTACGCAGTATTTT.

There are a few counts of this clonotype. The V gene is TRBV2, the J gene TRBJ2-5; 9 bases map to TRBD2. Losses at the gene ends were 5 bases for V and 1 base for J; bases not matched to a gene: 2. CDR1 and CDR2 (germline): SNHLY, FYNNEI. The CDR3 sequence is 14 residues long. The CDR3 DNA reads TGTGCCAGCAGTTTAGCGGGAGTCCAAGAGACCCAGTACTTC. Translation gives CASSLAGVQETQYF. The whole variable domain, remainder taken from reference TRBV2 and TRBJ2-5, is EPEVTQTPSHQVTQMGQEVILRCVPISNHLYFYWYRQILGQKVEFLVSFYNNEISEKSEIFDDQFSVERPDGSNFTLKIRSTKLEDSAMYFCASSLAGVQETQYFGPGTRLLVL.